These 6 T cell receptor beta chains were all obtained from the same sample, sequenced in a study of early T cells in non-severe SARS-CoV-2 infection. TCRdb passed the 5' RACE reads through MiXCR, listing each CDR3 protein once. The repertoire holds tens of thousands of distinct CDR3 sequences, with 9% to 15% as singletons. The source was whole blood, collected at baseline. Receptor source: an adult who was a healthcare worker with PCR-confirmed SARS-CoV-2 infection or an uninfected control (not recorded which). The donor label of this sample is uncertain.

V gene TRBV10-2 combines with J gene TRBJ1-3, with D maybe TRBD1 (5 bases). Trimming took 7 bases from V and 0 from J, leaving 13 bases between them. CDR1 and CDR2 from the germline V gene are WSHSY and SAAADI. The CDR3 extends over 15 amino acids. CDR3 sequence reads: CASTLGGISGNTIYF. As DNA, the CDR3 is TGCGCCAGCACCCTGGGGGGAATCTCTGGAAACACCATATATTTT.

The genes are TRBV7-2 and TRBJ2-5, with D unresolved. This CDR3 spans 14 amino acids. The V and J ends lost 2 bases and 3 bases respectively, with 10 bases between them. Germline V lookup: CDR1 SGHTA, CDR2 FQGNSA. Here the CDR3 reads CASSLSSREETQYF. The CDR3 DNA reads TGTGCCAGCAGCTTATCCTCACGAGAAGAGACCCAGTACTTC.

This clonotype was detected a few times. The V gene is TRBV19, the J gene TRBJ2-1; 9 positions agree with TRBD2. The ends lost 1 base at V and 3 bases at J; junction bases unmatched: 4. The CDR3 extends over 16 amino acids. Germline V gene data show CDR1 as LNHDA and CDR2 as SQIVND (reference sequence). In nucleotides, the CDR3 is TGTGCCAGTAGTATAGTGGGACTAGCAAGCTACAATGAGCAGTTCTTC. This gives the protein CASSIVGLASYNEQFF.

This rearrangement joins TRBV27 to TRBJ1-5; D is ambiguous. V lost 8 bases and J lost 1, with 6 bases in between. This CDR3 is 12 amino acids long. The germline gives CDR1 MNHEY, CDR2 SMNVEV (reference sequence). The CDR3 region is CASGESNQPQHF. The CDR3, as DNA: TGTGCCAGCGGGGAAAGCAATCAGCCCCAGCATTTT.

This clonotype was recorded many times. The CDR3 nucleotides read TGTGCAAGTCCCCTCGGTGAAATATCCTACAATGAGCAGTTCTTC. This gives the protein CASPLGEISYNEQFF. V is TRBV12-2 and J is TRBJ2-1; no DNA check was done on the table's D call, TRBD2. TRBV12-2 is assigned pseudogene status. The CDR3 loop spans 15 amino acids.

The rearrangement links TRBV29-1 to TRBJ2-5, with D hard to call. Trimming stripped 4 bases from V and 2 bases from J, with 11 bases between. The CDR3 has 13 amino acids. The germline CDR1 and CDR2 sequences are SQVTM and ANQGSEA. The CDR3 nucleotides are TGCAGCGTTGCTGTTAACAGTCAAGAGACCCAGTACTTC. Translation: CSVAVNSQETQYF.